Here is one TCR beta chain with its context. Its antigen is undetermined. The data stem from a study of T cells in Graves' hyperthyroidism and ophthalmopathy. Regarding the study as a whole: Appearing also in blood were most of the thyroid clonotypes expanded above 0.001.

RNA transcripts yielded amplified TCR beta CDR3 regions. An initial round of RT-PCR targeting the TCR CDR3 relied on the HTBI primer set. TCRdb reanalysed the multiplex PCR reads using MiXCR and keeps one entry per CDR3 protein. The repertoire holds hundreds of thousands of distinct CDR3 sequences, with about 16% as singletons. From germline, CDR1 is MNHEY and CDR2 SVGEGT. The CDR3 is made up of 16 amino acids. V trimming: 2 bases; J trimming: 5 bases; junction bases outside the gene matches: 7. If no ophthalmopathy progression occurred within 18 months, Graves' hyperthyroidism was stable. Each patient was aged 18 to 65 and had newly diagnosed hyperthyroidism of under 2 months' duration.

Source material: blood. This chain joins TRBV6-2 or TRBV6-3 and TRBJ1-5; 9 bases align to TRBD1. The TCR was taken from a woman in her 30s with Graves' hyperthyroidism. This CDR3 is CASSYTGTGSDQPQHF. CDR3 DNA: TGTGCCAGCAGTTACACCGGGACAGGGTCAGATCAGCCCCAGCATTTT.